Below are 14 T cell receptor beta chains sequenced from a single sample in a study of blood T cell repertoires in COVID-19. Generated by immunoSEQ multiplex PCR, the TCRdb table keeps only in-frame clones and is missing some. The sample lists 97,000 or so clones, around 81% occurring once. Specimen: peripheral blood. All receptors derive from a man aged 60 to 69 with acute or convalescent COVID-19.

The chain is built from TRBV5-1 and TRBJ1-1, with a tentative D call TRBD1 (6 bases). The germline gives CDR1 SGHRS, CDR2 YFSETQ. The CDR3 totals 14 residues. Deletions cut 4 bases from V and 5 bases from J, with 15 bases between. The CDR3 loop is CASSGDTHGTEAFF. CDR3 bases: TGCGCCAGCAGCGGGGACACTCACGGGACTGAAGCTTTCTTT.

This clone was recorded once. In DNA, the CDR3 is TGTGCCAGCAGCCCAACCCCGGACAGGGGTCCCAATGAGCAGTTCTTC. Its translation is CASSPTPDRGPNEQFF. J is TRBJ2-1 and V is TRBV9; 9 bases align to TRBD1. The V and J ends lost 4 bases and 6 bases, in that order; junction bases with no gene match: 11. The length of the CDR3 is 16 residues. Germline V lookup: CDR1 SGDLS, CDR2 YYNGEE.

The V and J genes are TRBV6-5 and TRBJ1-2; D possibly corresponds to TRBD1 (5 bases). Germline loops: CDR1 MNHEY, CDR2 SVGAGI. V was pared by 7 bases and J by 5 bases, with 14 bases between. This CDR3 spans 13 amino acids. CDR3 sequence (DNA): TGTGCCAGCACCGGGAGGGGTCTTTATGGCTACACCTTC. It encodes CASTGRGLYGYTF.

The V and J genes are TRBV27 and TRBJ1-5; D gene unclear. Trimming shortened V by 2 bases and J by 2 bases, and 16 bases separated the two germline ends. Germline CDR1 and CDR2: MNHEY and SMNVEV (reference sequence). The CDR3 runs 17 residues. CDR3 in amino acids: CASSLVGGGLGNQPQHF. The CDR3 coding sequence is TGTGCCAGCAGTTTAGTTGGTGGCGGTTTGGGCAATCAGCCCCAGCATTTT.

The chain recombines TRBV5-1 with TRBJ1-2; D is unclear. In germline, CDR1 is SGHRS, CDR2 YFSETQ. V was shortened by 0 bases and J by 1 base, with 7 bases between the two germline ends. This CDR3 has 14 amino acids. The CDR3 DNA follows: TGCGCCAGCAGCTTGGACAGCCGTAACTATGGCTACACCTTC. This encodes CASSLDSRNYGYTF.

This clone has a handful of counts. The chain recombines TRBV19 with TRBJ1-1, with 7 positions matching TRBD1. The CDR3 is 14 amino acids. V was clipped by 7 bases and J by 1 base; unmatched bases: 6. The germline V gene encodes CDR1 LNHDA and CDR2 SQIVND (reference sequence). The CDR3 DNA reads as TGTGCCAGTATAGAAGGGGGCGCGAACACTGAAGCTTTCTTT. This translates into CASIEGGANTEAFF.

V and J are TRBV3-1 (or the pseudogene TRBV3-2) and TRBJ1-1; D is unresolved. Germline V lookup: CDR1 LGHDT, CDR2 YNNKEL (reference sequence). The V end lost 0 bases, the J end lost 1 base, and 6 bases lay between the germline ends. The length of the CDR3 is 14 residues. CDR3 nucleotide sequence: TGTGCCAGCAGCCAAGATGCAGGGAACACTGAAGCTTTCTTT. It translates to CASSQDAGNTEAFF.

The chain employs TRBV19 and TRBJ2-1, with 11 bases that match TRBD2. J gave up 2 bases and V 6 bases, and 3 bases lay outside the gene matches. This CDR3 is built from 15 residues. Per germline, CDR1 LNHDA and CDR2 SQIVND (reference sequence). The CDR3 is CASSPTSGAYNEQFF. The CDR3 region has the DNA TGTGCCAGTAGCCCGACTAGCGGGGCCTACAATGAGCAGTTCTTC.

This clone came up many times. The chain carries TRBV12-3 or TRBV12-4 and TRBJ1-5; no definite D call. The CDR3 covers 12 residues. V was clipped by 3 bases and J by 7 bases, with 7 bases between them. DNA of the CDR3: TGTGCCAGCAGTTTTGGCGGGCAGCCCCAGCATTTT. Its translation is CASSFGGQPQHF.

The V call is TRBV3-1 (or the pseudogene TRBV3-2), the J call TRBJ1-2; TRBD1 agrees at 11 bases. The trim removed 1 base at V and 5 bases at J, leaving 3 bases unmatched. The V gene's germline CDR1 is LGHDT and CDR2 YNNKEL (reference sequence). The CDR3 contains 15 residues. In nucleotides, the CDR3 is TGTGCCAGCAGCCAAGTGGGACAGGGGGGGTATGGCTACACCTTC. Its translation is CASSQVGQGGYGYTF.

Here the CDR3 reads CASSPTGGKHTEAFF. Written as DNA, the CDR3 is TGTGCCAGCAGCCCGACAGGGGGGAAGCACACTGAAGCTTTCTTT. This chain connects TRBV5-4 to TRBJ1-1; 9 nucleotides agree with TRBD1. CDR3 length: 15 amino acids. Trimming took 4 bases from V and 3 from J; bases not matched to a gene: 7. Germline assignment: CDR1 SGHNT and CDR2 YYREEE (reference sequence). Full variable domain (outside the CDR3, taken from reference TRBV5-4 and TRBJ1-1): ETGVTQSPTHLIKTRGQQVTLRCSSQSGHNTVSWYQQALGQGPQFIFQYYREEENGRGNFPPRFSGLQFPNYSSELNVNALELDDSALYLCASSPTGGKHTEAFFGQGTRLTVV.

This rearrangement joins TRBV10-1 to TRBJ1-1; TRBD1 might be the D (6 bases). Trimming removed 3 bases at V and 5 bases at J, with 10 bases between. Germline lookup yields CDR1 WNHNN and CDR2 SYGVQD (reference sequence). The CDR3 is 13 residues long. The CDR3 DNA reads TGCGCCAGCAGTGAATACAGGGATACTGAAGCTTTCTTT. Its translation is CASSEYRDTEAFF.

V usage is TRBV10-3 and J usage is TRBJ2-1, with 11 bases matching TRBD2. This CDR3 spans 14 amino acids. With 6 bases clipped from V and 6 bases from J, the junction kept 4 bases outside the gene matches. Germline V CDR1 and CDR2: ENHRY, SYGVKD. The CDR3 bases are TGTGCCATCAGATCCGGGACTAGCGGCAATGAGCAGTTCTTC. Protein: CAIRSGTSGNEQFF.

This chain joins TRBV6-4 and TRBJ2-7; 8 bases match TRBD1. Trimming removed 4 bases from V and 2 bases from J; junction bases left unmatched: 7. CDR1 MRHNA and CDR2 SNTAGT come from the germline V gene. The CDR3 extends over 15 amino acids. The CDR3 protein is CASSANPGQAYEQYF. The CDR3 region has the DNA TGTGCCAGCAGTGCTAATCCGGGACAGGCCTACGAGCAGTACTTC.